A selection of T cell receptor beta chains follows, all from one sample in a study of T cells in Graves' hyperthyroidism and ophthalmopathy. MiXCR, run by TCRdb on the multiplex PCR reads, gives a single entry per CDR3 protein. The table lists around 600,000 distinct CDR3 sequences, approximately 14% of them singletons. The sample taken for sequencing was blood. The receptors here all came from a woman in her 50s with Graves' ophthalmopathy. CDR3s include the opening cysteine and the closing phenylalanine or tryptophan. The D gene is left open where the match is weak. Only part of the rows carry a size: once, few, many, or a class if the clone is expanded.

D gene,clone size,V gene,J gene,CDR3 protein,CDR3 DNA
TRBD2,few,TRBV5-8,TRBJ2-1,CASTNPMTSGRAGEQFF,TGTGCCAGCACCAACCCCATGACTAGCGGGAGGGCAGGGGAGCAGTTCTTC
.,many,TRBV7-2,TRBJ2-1,CASSLRGVYNEQFF,TGTGCCAGCAGCTTAAGGGGGGTTTACAATGAGCAGTTCTTC
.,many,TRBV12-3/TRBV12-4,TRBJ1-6,CASSFAGHVSPLHF,TGTGCCAGCAGTTTTGCGGGGCACGTATCACCCCTCCACTTT
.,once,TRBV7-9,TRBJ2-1,CASSLDSGSYDEQFF,TGTGCCAGCAGCTTGGATAGCGGCTCCTACGATGAGCAGTTCTTC
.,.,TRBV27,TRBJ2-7,CASSSKPGLKNYYEQYF,TGTGCCAGCAGTTCCAAACCGGGACTCAAAAATTACTACGAGCAGTACTTC
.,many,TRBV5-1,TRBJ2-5,CASHLETRQETQYF,TGCGCCAGCCACCTCGAGACAAGGCAAGAGACCCAGTACTTC
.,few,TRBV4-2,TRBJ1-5,CASRTVGDSNQPQHF,TGTGCCAGCAGAACCGTAGGGGATAGCAATCAGCCCCAGCATTTT
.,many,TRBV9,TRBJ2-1,CASSVAWTAKSSYNEQFF,TGTGCCAGCAGCGTAGCTTGGACAGCCAAGAGCTCCTACAATGAGCAGTTCTTC
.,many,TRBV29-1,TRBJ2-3,CSVEYASRADTQYF,TGCAGCGTTGAGTATGCTAGCAGAGCAGATACGCAGTATTTT
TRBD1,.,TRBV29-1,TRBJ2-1,CSAPQGANEQFF,TGCAGCGCCCCGCAGGGGGCCAATGAGCAGTTCTTC
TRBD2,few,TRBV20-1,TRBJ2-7,CSARDIPGLANEQYF,TGCAGTGCTAGGGATATTCCGGGACTAGCCAACGAGCAGTACTTC